This T cell receptor (beta chain) was profiled in a study of blood T cell repertoires in COVID-19. Background on the study: Spain, Italy and the United States supplied samples that represented acute and convalescent COVID-19. T cells, B-cell-depleted T cells, or PBMCs supplied cDNA or gDNA.

In the source study's methods: Amplification with reference gene primers provided the estimates of nucleated cell counts. Sequenced by immunoSEQ multiplex PCR; TCRdb stores in-frame clones only, minus some. V and J calls and clone size are those listed in that table; D and trimming were worked out from the DNA. The sample lists around 130,000 clones, just over 75% seen once, with less than 14% in the top ten. CDR3 length equals 15 residues. Germline-derived CDR1 and CDR2 are SGHNT and YYREEE (reference sequence). The junction had 7 bases not matched to a gene; V was cut back by 4 bases and J by 4 bases.

The sequenced sample consisted of peripheral blood. The chain links TRBV5-4 to TRBJ2-7; 11 bases match TRBD2. This clonotype originated in a human donor in a cohort sampled during active COVID-19. In DNA, the CDR3 is TGTGCCAGCAGCGACCTAGCGGGGGGCTTATACGAGCAGTACTTC. It is translated as CASSDLAGGLYEQYF.